In its sample, the clone carrying this T cell receptor (beta chain) was seen a few times. Antigen: not known. Clones were read by immunoSEQ multiplex PCR, and TCRdb kept only the in-frame ones, dropping some. This sample carries 150,000 to 200,000 clones, 86% of them seen once, and the ten largest clones take over 1.3%. V lost 0 bases to trimming and J lost 2 bases, with 11 bases between them. The CDR3 sequence is 15 residues long. CDR1 is MNHNS and CDR2 is SASEGT in the germline V gene. This sample was included in a study of cytomegalovirus exposure and HLA in healthy donors. Study outcomes and limitations: There were under 200 TCR beta chains listed as cytomegalovirus-associated.

The chain couples TRBV6-1 to TRBJ2-7, with D perhaps TRBD2 (5 bases). The clonotype comes from a woman aged 18-35 years in good health and CMV-seronegative. The material sequenced was PBMCs. CDR3: CASSEATSGAYEQYF. CDR3 nucleotides: TGTGCCAGCAGTGAAGCTACGTCCGGGGCCTACGAGCAGTACTTC.